The clone carrying this T cell receptor (beta chain) showed up many times. The data belong to a study of CD8+CD57+ T cells in acquired aplastic anemia. Study-wide context: The study obtained an average of around 3.1 ug of DNA from sorted CD4+ and CD8+ cells.

The CDR3 runs to 14 residues. V dropped 5 bases and J dropped 3 bases, with 14 bases sitting between them. Germline values: CDR1 SEHNR, CDR2 FQNEAQ (reference sequence). TCR beta VDJ and CDR3 profiling used genomic DNA as template. TCRdb ran MiXCR on the reads and lists one entry per CDR3 protein. The sample contains 150,000 to 200,000 distinct CDR3 sequences, about 64% of which appear only once. The sequence was obtained from a human donor in good health. The chain has TRBV7-9 and TRBJ2-7; perhaps TRBD1 as D (6 bases). The sample taken for sequencing was sorted CD4+, CD8+, or CD8+CD57+ T cells (not recorded which) from PBMCs. CDR3: CASSQQGIHYEQYF. In DNA, the CDR3 is TGTGCCAGCAGCCAACAGGGAATCCACTACGAGCAGTACTTC. The full variable domain, with the rest looked up from reference TRBV7-9 and TRBJ2-7, is DTGVSQNPRHKITKRGQNVTFRCDPISEHNRLYWYRQTLGQGPEFLTYFQNEAQLEKSRLLSDRFSAERPKGSFSTLEIQRTEQGDSAMYLCASSQQGIHYEQYFGPGTRLTVT.